Detailed here is one TCR beta chain. The data were taken from a study of blood T cell repertoires in COVID-19. Across the study: Both acute and convalescent COVID-19 samples were obtained from the United States, Italy and Spain.

Germline loops: CDR1 SGHRS, CDR2 YFSETQ. The V end was cut by 4 bases, the J end by 0 bases, with 17 bases between. The CDR3 runs 16 residues. How the authors handled the data: Reference gene primer amplification in the assay estimated nucleated cell counts. Here immunoSEQ multiplex PCR was the method, and the copy in TCRdb shows in-frame clones only, minus some. V, J and clone size reflect that table, while D and trimming were determined from the DNA. This table has 200,000 to 250,000 clones, around 82% appearing once. Sequencing used peripheral blood. The V gene is TRBV5-1, the J gene TRBJ2-7; TRBD2 might be the D (6 bases). The clonotype comes from an elderly woman with acute or convalescent COVID-19. CDR3 sequence (DNA): TGCGCCAGCAGCAAGGAAGCGGGCGCGAGCTCCTACGAGCAGTACTTC. Amino acids: CASSKEAGASSYEQYF.